This passage covers 20 T cell receptor beta chains from one sample sequenced in a study of a mutant IDH1 vaccine in newly diagnosed glioma. Data came from immunoSEQ multiplex PCR; TCRdb stores just in-frame clones and leaves some out. The sample lists approximately 70,000 clones; 79% were seen once. The time point here: baseline, week 1 (first vaccination visit). The treatment was: pre-vaccination baseline after standard-of-care therapy. The material sequenced was PBMCs, taken from a glioma patient treated with radiotherapy, temozolomide or both. The receptors were gathered from a man between 45 and 60 years old with glioma.

V is TRBV9 and J is TRBJ2-1, with a possible D match to TRBD2 (6 bases). V was cut by 5 bases and J by 0 bases, with 15 bases left in between. The V gene's germline CDR1 is SGDLS and CDR2 YYNGEE. This CDR3 contains 16 residues. CDR3 nucleotides: TGTGCCAGCAGTCCCGGGGGTTCAAGCTCCTACAATGAGCAGTTCTTC. This codes for CASSPGGSSSYNEQFF.

The chain carries TRBV19 and TRBJ1-5; no clear D. V lost 6 bases and J lost 7, with 10 bases in between. Germline loops: CDR1 LNHDA, CDR2 SQIVND (reference sequence). The CDR3 runs to 12 residues. CDR3 in amino acids: CASRLGRQPQHF. In DNA, the CDR3 is TGTGCCAGTAGACTAGGGCGACAGCCCCAGCATTTT.

The J gene is TRBJ1-1, the V gene TRBV23-1; D is undetermined. TRBV23-1 is assigned to the ORF class and has an uncertain function. This CDR3 spans 15 amino acids. Deletions cut 8 bases from V and 3 bases from J, with 19 bases between. This CDR3 reads CASASETPGHTEAFF. The CDR3 nucleotides read TGCGCCAGCGCCTCGGAGACTCCTGGGCACACTGAAGCTTTCTTT.

The chain has TRBV28 and TRBJ2-1; 7 bases line up with TRBD1. The V gene's germline CDR1 is MDHEN and CDR2 SYDVKM. This CDR3 is 13 amino acids long. V shed 2 bases, J shed 9 bases, and the junction held 4 bases outside the gene matches. The CDR3 nucleotides are TGTGCCAGCAGTTTAGGGACAGCCGGTGAGCAGTTCTTC. Its protein is CASSLGTAGEQFF.

This chain links TRBV9 with TRBJ1-4, with 9 bases identical to TRBD1. Germline-derived CDR1 and CDR2 are SGDLS and YYNGEE. There are 15 residues in the CDR3. The V and J ends lost 4 bases and 6 bases, in that order; junction bases with no gene match: 7. The CDR3 loop reads CASSLRQGEDEKLFF. CDR3 nucleotide sequence: TGTGCCAGCAGCCTACGACAGGGGGAGGATGAAAAACTGTTTTTT. The variable domain in full, completed from reference TRBV9 and TRBJ1-4, reads DSGVTQTPKHLITATGQRVTLRCSPRSGDLSVYWYQQSLDQGLQFLIQYYNGEERAKGNILERFSAQQFPDLHSELNLSSLELGDSALYFCASSLRQGEDEKLFFGSGTQLSVL.

V gene TRBV7-8 combines with J gene TRBJ2-2, with 8 positions matching TRBD1. Germline V gene lookup returns CDR1 SGHVS and CDR2 FQNEAQ. The V and J ends lost 5 bases and 1 base, in that order; junction bases with no gene match: 9. This CDR3 is 17 amino acids long. Here the CDR3 DNA reads TGTGCCAGCAGCCCGCAGCCCGGGACAGGGAACACCGGGGAGCTGTTTTTT. Translation gives CASSPQPGTGNTGELFF.

V and J are TRBV10-2 and TRBJ1-2; TRBD1 matches 8 bases. The length of the CDR3 is 14 residues. V shed 6 bases and J 6 bases; nucleotides not matched to a gene: 9. CDR1 and CDR2 from the germline V gene are WSHSY and SAAADI. DNA of the CDR3: TGCGCCAGCAGGGCTCAATTGACAGGGGATGGCTACACCTTC. Translation gives CASRAQLTGDGYTF.

The chain is built from TRBV29-1 and TRBJ1-4; 9 positions match TRBD1. The germline V gene encodes CDR1 SQVTM and CDR2 ANQGSEA. The CDR3 consists of 13 residues. The V segment lost 4 bases and the J segment 8 bases; nucleotides outside the gene matches: 5. Here the CDR3 reads CSVGGTGTEKLFF. CDR3 coding DNA: TGCAGCGTTGGAGGGACAGGGACCGAAAAACTGTTTTTT.

The chain couples TRBV15 to TRBJ1-6; no clear D. V was cut by 4 bases and J by 9 bases, with 10 bases left in between. The germline V gene has CDR1 LNHNV and CDR2 YYDKDF (reference sequence). CDR3 size: 13 residues. The CDR3 region is CATSTSGSSPLHF. CDR3 bases: TGTGCCACCAGCACATCCGGGAGTTCACCCCTCCACTTT.

The genes are TRBV5-5 and TRBJ2-5, with D perhaps matching TRBD1 or TRBD2 (5 bases each). CDR1 and CDR2 from the germline V gene are SGHKS and YYEKEE (reference sequence). The ends were cut back, 1 base at V and 4 bases at J, with 8 bases in the middle. CDR3 length: 13 amino acids. The CDR3 sequence is CASSLTGAETQYF. The CDR3 nucleotides read TGTGCCAGCAGCTTGACCGGGGCAGAGACCCAGTACTTC.

This chain connects TRBV7-8 to TRBJ1-5; D might be TRBD1 (5 bases). The V end lost 5 bases, the J end lost 5 bases, and 22 bases lay between the germline ends. CDR3 length equals 17 residues. From germline, CDR1 is SGHVS and CDR2 FQNEAQ. The chain's CDR3 is CASSQVSAGRSDQPQHF. CDR3 coding DNA: TGTGCCAGCAGCCAAGTCTCAGCAGGGCGGAGTGATCAGCCCCAGCATTTT.

This clone was found a few times. The chain is built from TRBV18 and TRBJ2-7; D perhaps matches TRBD1 (6 bases). From germline, CDR1 is KGHSH and CDR2 LQKENI. V was cut by 3 bases and J by 4 bases, with 19 bases left in between. This CDR3 comprises 16 residues. The CDR3 is CASSPRAAGDGYEQYF. CDR3 DNA sequence: TGTGCCAGCTCACCTCGGGCCGCAGGGGACGGTTACGAGCAGTACTTC.

The gene calls are TRBV29-1 and TRBJ2-3; 9 nucleotides agree with TRBD2. Germline V lookup: CDR1 SQVTM, CDR2 ANQGSEA. The CDR3 loop spans 13 amino acids. The V and J ends lost 7 bases and 5 bases, in that order; junction bases with no gene match: 7. The CDR3 here is CSGGGGAQDTQYF. The CDR3 DNA reads TGCAGCGGGGGCGGGGGGGCGCAAGATACGCAGTATTTT.

The J gene is TRBJ1-1, the V gene TRBV7-9, with D hard to call. Deletions cut 5 bases from V and 5 bases from J, with 18 bases between. This CDR3 has 15 amino acids. CDR1 is SEHNR, CDR2 FQNEAQ, per germline (reference sequence). The CDR3 DNA reads as TGTGCCAGCAGCATCCTAACAGCGGGAGGAACTGAAGCTTTCTTT. This encodes CASSILTAGGTEAFF.

The CDR3 region has the DNA TGTGCCAGCTCACCTCAACAAGGGTATCAGCCCCAGCATTTT. Translated, it gives CASSPQQGYQPQHF. V gene TRBV18 combines with J gene TRBJ1-5; the D is unclear. The length of the CDR3 is 14 residues. Trimming took off 3 bases at V and 5 bases at J, with 11 bases between the two ends. Germline CDR1 is KGHSH and CDR2 is LQKENI.

The genes are TRBV10-2 and TRBJ1-3; D ambiguous. CDR1 is WSHSY, CDR2 SAAADI, per germline. The V end lost 0 bases, the J end lost 2 bases, and 8 bases lay between the germline ends. The CDR3 runs 15 residues. Written as DNA, the CDR3 is TGCGCCAGCAGTGAGTCGGCAACTCCTGGAAACACCATATATTTT. This gives the protein CASSESATPGNTIYF.

Only a few counts were recorded for this clone. The chain couples TRBV14 to TRBJ2-2, with D perhaps matching TRBD1 or TRBD2 (5 bases each). Trimming took off 6 bases at V and 4 bases at J, with 12 bases between the two ends. The germline V gene has CDR1 SGHDN and CDR2 FVKESK. The CDR3 sequence is 14 residues long. The CDR3 protein is CASRAGAGTGELFF. The CDR3 DNA reads TGTGCCAGCAGAGCCGGGGCAGGCACCGGGGAGCTGTTTTTT.

V and J are TRBV30 and TRBJ2-2; D ambiguous. This CDR3 spans 11 amino acids. Germline-derived CDR1 and CDR2 are GTSNPN and SVGIG (reference sequence). V was pared by 2 bases and J by 4 bases, with 2 bases between. The chain's CDR3 is CAWSLTGELFF. The CDR3 region has the DNA TGTGCCTGGAGTCTCACCGGGGAGCTGTTTTTT.

The rearrangement links TRBV28 to TRBJ2-7, with D unresolved. V lost 4 bases, J lost 3 bases, and 4 bases lay in between. The CDR3 consists of 11 residues. Germline assignment: CDR1 MDHEN and CDR2 SYDVKM. The CDR3 sequence is CASSSLYEQYF. Here the CDR3 DNA reads TGTGCCAGCAGTTCACTCTACGAGCAGTACTTC.

This chain connects TRBV7-8 to TRBJ1-6, with a possible D match to TRBD1 (6 bases). The CDR3 runs 17 residues. Per germline, CDR1 SGHVS and CDR2 FQNEAQ. V was shortened by 2 bases and J by 4 bases, with 15 bases between the two germline ends. DNA of the CDR3: TGTGCCAGCAGCTTAACTTCCGGGGACAATTATAATTCACCCCTCCACTTT. It codes for CASSLTSGDNYNSPLHF.